Listed below are T cell receptor beta chains from one sample, sequenced in a study of patients and donors after allogeneic stem cell transplantation. TCRdb called the RT-PCR reads again in MiXCR, with one record for every CDR3 protein. The sample contains roughly 2,000 distinct CDR3 sequences, around 4.6% of which appear only once. Input material: blood, either unsorted or a sorted T cell fraction (not recorded which). The receptors originated from a human donor who was either an allogeneic HSCT recipient or a stem cell or donor lymphocyte infusion donor (not recorded which). It is not recorded whose cells these are; they may come from a transplant donor. Both conserved end residues are part of each CDR3. The D gene is left open where the match is weak. The size of a clone is reported for some rows only, either as once, few or many, or as a class for expanded clones.

J,D,length,size,V,DNA,CDR3
TRBJ1-1,NA,12,few,TRBV18,TGTGCCAGCTCACCACGCAACACTGAAGCTTTCTTT,CASSPRNTEAFF
TRBJ2-3,NA,13,few,TRBV7-2,TGTGCCAGCAGCTTAATCAGGGAAGATACGCAGTATTTT,CASSLIREDTQYF
TRBJ2-7,TRBD1,13,NA,TRBV18,TGTGCCAGCTCACTAGACAGGGGAGCCGAGCAGTACTTC,CASSLDRGAEQYF
TRBJ2-7,TRBD2,15,NA,TRBV6-5,TGTGCCAGCAGCATCGGACTAGCGGGACACTCTAAGCAGTACTTC,CASSIGLAGHSKQYF
TRBJ2-1,TRBD2,15,NA,TRBV7-9,TGTGCCAGCAGCCTTGACGGACTAGGTAGGCCTGAGCAGTTCTTC,CASSLDGLGRPEQFF
TRBJ1-1,TRBD1,13,few,TRBV24-1,TGTGCCACCAGCCCACAGGGGAGGCAAGGAGCTTTCTTT,CATSPQGRQGAFF
TRBJ2-1,TRBD2,15,medium-sized,TRBV5-5,TGTGCCAGCAGCTTGGTCCCTAGCGGGAGAGGTGAGCAGTTCTTC,CASSLVPSGRGEQFF
TRBJ1-1,NA,13,medium-sized,TRBV20-1,TGCAGTGCTAGGGACAGCTTGAACACTGAAGCTTTCTTT,CSARDSLNTEAFF
TRBJ2-5,NA,10,medium-sized,TRBV7-8,TGTGCCAGCAGCCACGAGACCCAGTACTTC,CASSHETQYF
TRBJ2-7,NA,12,NA,TRBV7-9,TGTGCCAGCAGTTCGGAGGGATACGAGCAGTACTTC,CASSSEGYEQYF
TRBJ2-1,TRBD2,16,few,TRBV10-1,TGCGCCAGCAGTGCTAGGACTAGCGACAGCTACAATGAGCAGTTCTTC,CASSARTSDSYNEQFF
TRBJ2-7,NA,15,few,TRBV6-6,TGTGCCAGCAGTTACTCTCCCAGGACGTCTTACGAGCAGTACTTC,CASSYSPRTSYEQYF
TRBJ1-1,NA,14,few,TRBV7-2,TGTGCCAGCAGCTTAGTCAAGGTCGGCACTGAAGCTTTCTTT,CASSLVKVGTEAFF
TRBJ2-1,NA,16,medium-sized,TRBV19,TGTGCCAGTACCCCTCAAGGCTCTGGGTCCTACAATGAGCAGTTCTTC,CASTPQGSGSYNEQFF
TRBJ2-3,TRBD2,16,NA,TRBV19,TGTGCCAGTAGTCGTCCTAGCTGGGAGGGAACAGATACGCAGTATTTT,CASSRPSWEGTDTQYF
TRBJ2-1,TRBD1,16,NA,TRBV4-1,TGCGCCAGCAGCCTCTCCCCCCGGGACAGGTACAATGAGCAGTTCTTC,CASSLSPRDRYNEQFF
TRBJ2-1,TRBD1,13,medium-sized,TRBV5-1,TGCGCCAGCACCAAGGGACAGGGAGGTGAGCAGTTCTTC,CASTKGQGGEQFF
TRBJ1-1,NA,15,medium-sized,TRBV12-2,TGTGCAAAGGAGGATGATGGCAGTAGAAACACTGAAGCTTTCTTT,CAKEDDGSRNTEAFF
TRBJ2-1,NA,13,few,TRBV6-5,TGTGCCAGCAGTTACGAAGGGTACAATGAGCAGTTCTTC,CASSYEGYNEQFF
TRBJ2-3,NA,12,medium-sized,TRBV7-2,TGTGCCAGCAGCTGGCTAACAGATACGCAGTATTTT,CASSWLTDTQYF
TRBJ1-1,NA,14,few,TRBV12-3/TRBV12-4,TGTGCCAGCAGTTTGGGGCAGGGAAGCACTGAAGCTTTCTTT,CASSLGQGSTEAFF
TRBJ2-7,NA,12,NA,TRBV5-1,TGCGCCAGCAGCCGGCCAGCCTACGAGCAGTACTTC,CASSRPAYEQYF
TRBJ1-1,NA,12,medium-sized,TRBV11-3,TGTGCCAGCAGCTTTGACCGCACTGAAGCTTTCTTT,CASSFDRTEAFF
TRBJ1-1,NA,15,medium-sized,TRBV10-1,TGCGCCAGCAGTGAGAGTTACGGGGTACAAAGTGAAGCTTTCTTT,CASSESYGVQSEAFF
TRBJ1-5,TRBD1,16,few,TRBV10-3,TGTGCCATCAGTGACCCGACGACAGGGGACAATCAGCCCCAGCATTTT,CAISDPTTGDNQPQHF
TRBJ2-3,NA,11,medium-sized,TRBV7-2,TGTGCCAGCAGCCCTGCAGATACGCAGTATTTT,CASSPADTQYF
TRBJ2-2,TRBD2,13,medium-sized,TRBV27,TGTGCCAGCAGAGCGGGAGGAGCCGGGGAGCTGTTTTTT,CASRAGGAGELFF
TRBJ2-7,NA,11,medium-sized,TRBV5-6,TGTGCCAGCAGCTTGGGCTACGAGCAGTACTTC,CASSLGYEQYF
TRBJ2-2,TRBD2,16,medium-sized,TRBV12-3/TRBV12-4,TGTGCCAGCAGTTTACGGGCGGGAGGGCCCACCGGGGAGCTGTTTTTT,CASSLRAGGPTGELFF
TRBJ1-3,TRBD1,14,NA,TRBV20-1,TGCAGTGCTAGAGGTGGGACAGCTGGAAACACCATATATTTT,CSARGGTAGNTIYF
TRBJ2-7,TRBD2,14,medium-sized,TRBV18,TGTGCCAGCCTTCAAGCGGGAGGGCGGTACGAGCAGTACTTC,CASLQAGGRYEQYF
TRBJ1-6,NA,14,medium-sized,TRBV6-5,TGTGCCAGCAGCGCGCCACAGTGGGCTTCACCCCTCCACTTT,CASSAPQWASPLHF
TRBJ2-5,NA,15,NA,TRBV5-6,TGTGCCAGCAGCTTGTTAGCAGGGGCAGGGGAGACCCAGTACTTC,CASSLLAGAGETQYF
TRBJ1-4,NA,13,medium-sized,TRBV2,TGTGCCAGCAGGAACAGCAACAATGAAAAACTGTTTTTT,CASRNSNNEKLFF
TRBJ2-7,NA,11,medium-sized,TRBV10-2,TGCGCCAGCAGTGAGTCTTACGAGCAGTACTTC,CASSESYEQYF
TRBJ1-1,NA,13,few,TRBV23-1,TGCGCCACCACGAGGTCACTGAACACTGAAGCTTTCTTT,CATTRSLNTEAFF
TRBJ2-7,TRBD2,15,medium-sized,TRBV11-2,TGTGCCAGCAGCTACGGACTAGCGGAGACCTACGAGCAGTACTTC,CASSYGLAETYEQYF
TRBJ2-3,TRBD1,15,NA,TRBV5-1,TGCGCCAGCAGCCCCTGGGGACAGGGGGGTGATACGCAGTATTTT,CASSPWGQGGDTQYF
TRBJ1-5,NA,14,medium-sized,TRBV7-2,TGTGCCAGCAGCATCCGGGACGGCAATCAGCCCCAGCATTTT,CASSIRDGNQPQHF
TRBJ2-1,TRBD1,15,medium-sized,TRBV7-2,TGTGCCAGCAGCTTAGCCTTGACAGGGGGCAATGAGCAGTTCTTC,CASSLALTGGNEQFF
TRBJ2-1,NA,18,medium-sized,TRBV9,TGTGCCAGCAGCGTGCCCCAGGTCCCATCAAGCGGCTACAATGAGCAGTTCTTC,CASSVPQVPSSGYNEQFF
TRBJ1-6,NA,15,medium-sized,TRBV3-1,TGTGCCAGCAGCCAATACGGGGATTCAAATTCACCCCTCCACTTT,CASSQYGDSNSPLHF
TRBJ2-5,TRBD1,16,medium-sized,TRBV15,TGTGCCACCAGCAGAGCCCGGGACAGGGAGCAAGAGACCCAGTACTTC,CATSRARDREQETQYF
TRBJ2-1,TRBD2,15,NA,TRBV15,TGTGCCACCAGCTTACCGGGAGGCTTCTACAATGAGCAGTTCTTC,CATSLPGGFYNEQFF
TRBJ2-3,TRBD1,14,NA,TRBV7-2,TGTGCCAGCAGCCTAAGGACAGGGGCGGATACGCAGTATTTT,CASSLRTGADTQYF
TRBJ2-4,NA,17,few,TRBV25-1,TGTGCCAGCAGTGACCACAGTCCGGGGGTAGCCAAAAACATTCAGTACTTC,CASSDHSPGVAKNIQYF
TRBJ2-1,NA,13,NA,TRBV20-1,TGCAGTGCTAGCGGGAGCACCTACAATGAGCAGTTCTTC,CSASGSTYNEQFF
TRBJ2-3,TRBD2,14,NA,TRBV5-1,TGCGCCAGCAGCCCATTACTAGCGGGAGATACGCAGTATTTT,CASSPLLAGDTQYF
TRBJ2-2,TRBD2,16,medium-sized,TRBV30,TGTGCCTGGAGTAAGGGGTTAGCGGGAGCCCCCGGGGAGCTGTTTTTT,CAWSKGLAGAPGELFF
TRBJ2-1,TRBD2,13,large,TRBV29-1,TGCAGCGTCCAGGGACTAGCGGGAAATGAGCAGTTCTTC,CSVQGLAGNEQFF
TRBJ2-2,TRBD1,13,medium-sized,TRBV29-1,TGCAGCGTAGCCGGGACAGGGTCCGGGGAGCTGTTTTTT,CSVAGTGSGELFF